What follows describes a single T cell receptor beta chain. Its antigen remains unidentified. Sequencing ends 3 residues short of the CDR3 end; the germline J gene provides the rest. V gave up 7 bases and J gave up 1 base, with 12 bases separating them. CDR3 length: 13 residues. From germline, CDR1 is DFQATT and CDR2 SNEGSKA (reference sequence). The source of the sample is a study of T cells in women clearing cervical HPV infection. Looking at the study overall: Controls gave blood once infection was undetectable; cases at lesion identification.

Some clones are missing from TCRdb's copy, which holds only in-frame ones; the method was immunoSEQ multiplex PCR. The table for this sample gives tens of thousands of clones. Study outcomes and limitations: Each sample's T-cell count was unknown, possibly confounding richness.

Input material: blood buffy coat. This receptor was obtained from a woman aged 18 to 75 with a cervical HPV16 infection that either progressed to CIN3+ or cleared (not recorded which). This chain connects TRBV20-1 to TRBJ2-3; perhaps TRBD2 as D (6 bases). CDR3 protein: CSGGGDGTDTQYF. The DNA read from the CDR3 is TGCAGTGGGGGCGGGGATGGCACAGATACG.